These 3 T cell receptor beta chains were sequenced from one sample in a study of blood T cells in healthy people across ages. A second PCR of roughly 6 to 12 cycles used a sample-barcoded 5' primer and a J-beta primer mix. MiXCR was run by TCRdb on the 5' RACE reads, yielding one entry per CDR3 protein. Here the sample spans about 560,000 distinct CDR3 sequences, roughly a quarter being singletons. This sample was shared with a second study, whose subject was T cells of mothers and their children.

The specimen was blood. All receptors derive from a boy between 2 and 10 years old in good health.

The rearrangement links TRBV29-1 to TRBJ2-5; D might be TRBD1 or TRBD2, each matching 5 bases. With the DNA end fitting TRBJ2-7 better, the J assignment may be wrong. CDR3 length: 14 amino acids. The germline CDR1 and CDR2 sequences are SQVTM and ANQGSEA. The CDR3: CSVDGDRDGYEQYF. CDR3 DNA: TGCAGCGTTGATGGGGACCGGGATGGGTACGAGCAGTACTTC.

CDR3: CSAGSGTYGYTF. In DNA, the CDR3 is TGCAGTGCAGGATCGGGAACCTATGGCTACACCTTC. This rearrangement joins TRBV20-1 to TRBJ1-2; D is unclear. Trimming pared 6 bases from V and 4 bases from J, leaving 12 bases between. The CDR3 sequence is 12 residues long. CDR1 is DFQATT, CDR2 SNEGSKA, per germline (reference sequence).

The chain has TRBV10-3 and TRBJ1-2; TRBD1 is a possible D gene (5 bases). Germline assignment: CDR1 ENHRY and CDR2 SYGVKD. V lost 4 bases, J lost 1 base, and 7 bases lay in between. The CDR3 runs 13 residues. Here the CDR3 DNA reads TGTGCCATCAGTGCAGGGAGTAACTATGGCTACACCTTC. This codes for CAISAGSNYGYTF.